Listed below are T cell receptor beta chains from one sample, sequenced in a study of a mutant IDH1 vaccine in newly diagnosed glioma. Sequencing was performed with immunoSEQ multiplex PCR; in TCRdb, only in-frame clones are kept and a portion is missing. The sample yields 75,000 to 100,000 clones, over 85% seen once. Sequenced material: PBMCs, taken from a glioma patient treated with radiotherapy, temozolomide or both. Receptor source: a woman between 50 and 59 years old with glioma. Each CDR3 is given with its conserved first and last residue. Fields, in order: V gene, D gene, J gene, clone size, CDR3 protein, CDR3 DNA. D genes are given only for firm matches. Size is stated for part of the rows, as once, few or many counts, or as a class when the clone is expanded.

V: TRBV6-5; D: TRBD1; J: TRBJ2-1; size: once; CDR3: CASSDGTGVNEQFF; DNA: TGTGCCAGCAGTGACGGGACAGGGGTCAATGAGCAGTTCTTC
V: TRBV4-2; D: -; J: TRBJ2-1; size: -; CDR3: CASSQDEAGRYNEQFF; DNA: TGTGCCAGCAGCCAAGATGAGGCCGGGAGATACAATGAGCAGTTCTTC
V: TRBV10-3; D: -; J: TRBJ1-2; size: -; CDR3: CAINQGFGYTF; DNA: TGTGCCATCAACCAGGGTTTTGGCTACACCTTC
V: TRBV11-2; D: TRBD2; J: TRBJ2-3; size: -; CDR3: CASRGLAGTDTQYF; DNA: TGTGCCAGCAGAGGACTAGCGGGCACAGATACGCAGTATTTT
V: TRBV7-9; D: TRBD1; J: TRBJ1-3; size: -; CDR3: CASSPRGQGGNTIYF; DNA: TGTGCCAGCAGCCCCCGGGGACAGGGAGGAAACACCATATATTTT
V: TRBV11-2; D: TRBD2; J: TRBJ2-5; size: -; CDR3: CASSLELAGRETQYF; DNA: TGTGCCAGCAGCTTAGAACTAGCGGGAAGAGAGACCCAGTACTTC
V: TRBV7-6; D: -; J: TRBJ2-7; size: -; CDR3: CASSLGRGYEQYF; DNA: TGTGCCAGCAGCTTAGGGAGGGGGTACGAGCAGTACTTC
V: TRBV2; D: -; J: TRBJ2-1; size: -; CDR3: CASGMGSYNEQFF; DNA: TGTGCCAGCGGAATGGGGTCCTACAATGAGCAGTTCTTC
V: TRBV7-9; D: TRBD2; J: TRBJ2-5; size: -; CDR3: CASSGGLAGQETQYF; DNA: TGTGCCAGCAGCGGCGGACTAGCGGGGCAAGAGACCCAGTACTTC
V: TRBV2; D: TRBD2; J: TRBJ2-3; size: -; CDR3: CASSPTSADTQYF; DNA: TGTGCCAGCAGTCCGACTAGCGCAGATACGCAGTATTTT
V: TRBV6-5; D: TRBD2; J: TRBJ2-7; size: -; CDR3: CASSLRGGASYEQYF; DNA: TGTGCCAGCAGCCTACGGGGGGGCGCCTCCTACGAGCAGTACTTC
V: TRBV5-1; D: TRBD1; J: TRBJ2-7; size: -; CDR3: CASSPRTGGNYEQYF; DNA: TGCGCCAGCAGCCCCAGGACAGGGGGCAACTACGAGCAGTACTTC
V: TRBV28; D: -; J: TRBJ2-1; size: -; CDR3: CASSPPGSSSNEQFF; DNA: TGTGCCAGCAGTCCCCCCGGGAGTAGTTCAAATGAGCAGTTCTTC
V: TRBV9; D: TRBD2; J: TRBJ2-7; size: -; CDR3: CASSVVGVAGEDEQYF; DNA: TGTGCCAGCAGCGTAGTAGGAGTAGCGGGAGAGGACGAGCAGTACTTC
V: TRBV5-1; D: TRBD1; J: TRBJ1-1; size: -; CDR3: CASSLALGQSTEAFF; DNA: TGCGCCAGCAGCTTGGCCCTGGGACAGAGCACTGAAGCTTTCTTT
V: TRBV18; D: TRBD1; J: TRBJ2-7; size: -; CDR3: CASSPAGQGADEQYF; DNA: TGTGCCAGCTCACCGGCTGGACAGGGGGCCGACGAGCAGTACTTC
V: TRBV4-2; D: TRBD1; J: TRBJ2-7; size: -; CDR3: CASSQDLLTGSPYEQYF; DNA: TGTGCCAGCAGCCAAGATCTTCTGACAGGGAGCCCCTACGAGCAGTACTTC
V: TRBV29-1; D: -; J: TRBJ1-2; size: -; CDR3: CSVEDRGAGGLGGYGYTF; DNA: TGCAGCGTTGAAGATCGCGGGGCAGGAGGCCTCGGGGGCTATGGCTACACCTTC
V: TRBV28; D: TRBD1; J: TRBJ1-5; size: -; CDR3: CASSSPGQGYNQPQHF; DNA: TGTGCCAGCAGTTCACCGGGACAGGGTTACAATCAGCCCCAGCATTTT
V: TRBV6-1; D: TRBD1; J: TRBJ1-4; size: -; CDR3: CASRIQGLGEKLFF; DNA: TGTGCCAGCCGTATACAGGGGCTTGGGGAAAAACTGTTTTTT
V: TRBV10-1; D: TRBD1; J: TRBJ2-1; size: -; CDR3: CASSNRGRDEQFF; DNA: TGCGCCAGCAGCAACAGGGGCCGGGATGAGCAGTTCTTC
V: TRBV5-3; D: -; J: TRBJ1-2; size: -; CDR3: CASSSPGQSYGYTF; DNA: TGTGCCAGCAGTTCGCCGGGACAAAGCTATGGCTACACCTTC
V: TRBV30; D: TRBD1; J: TRBJ1-4; size: few; CDR3: CAWSVRQAGGEKLFF; DNA: TGTGCCTGGAGTGTACGTCAGGCAGGGGGCGAAAAACTGTTTTTT
V: TRBV19; D: -; J: TRBJ2-3; size: -; CDR3: CASTQRGSTDTQYF; DNA: TGTGCCAGTACCCAACGCGGGAGCACAGATACGCAGTATTTT
V: TRBV9; D: -; J: TRBJ1-3; size: -; CDR3: CASSNRQQGTGNTIYF; DNA: TGTGCCAGCAGCAACCGACAGCAAGGGACTGGAAACACCATATATTTT
V: TRBV4-1; D: -; J: TRBJ2-5; size: -; CDR3: CASSQDREETQYF; DNA: TGCGCCAGCAGCCAAGATCGAGAAGAGACCCAGTACTTC
V: TRBV2; D: -; J: TRBJ2-7; size: -; CDR3: CASSEERWVEQYF; DNA: TGTGCCAGCAGTGAAGAGAGATGGGTCGAGCAGTACTTC
V: TRBV2; D: -; J: TRBJ1-2; size: -; CDR3: CASSESPGNGYTF; DNA: TGTGCCAGCAGTGAAAGCCCAGGCAATGGCTACACCTTC
V: TRBV9; D: TRBD2; J: TRBJ2-7; size: -; CDR3: CASSSRGAGGREQYF; DNA: TGTGCCAGCAGCTCCCGAGGGGCGGGAGGGCGCGAGCAGTACTTC
V: TRBV28; D: -; J: TRBJ1-2; size: -; CDR3: CASSLDPFRAQVDGYTF; DNA: TGTGCCAGCAGTTTGGATCCCTTCAGGGCCCAGGTGGATGGCTACACCTTC